This is a list of T cell receptor beta chains from one sample in a study of tumour-infiltrating T cells in Burkitt lymphoma. Here immunoSEQ multiplex PCR was the method, and the copy in TCRdb shows in-frame clones only, minus some. The sample yields over a thousand clones, more than 15% seen once. Sequencing used tumor tissue. Receptors originate from a human donor with Burkitt lymphoma. Both conserved end residues are part of each CDR3. A D gene is named only where the DNA matches it firmly. The size field is filled for only some rows; it gives once, few, many or a size class.

D gene	J gene	CDR3 length	clone size	V gene	CDR3 protein	CDR3 DNA
.	TRBJ1-2	14	few	TRBV7-2	CASSLATGAYGYTF	TGTGCCAGCAGCTTAGCGACAGGCGCGTATGGCTACACCTTC
.	TRBJ2-3	15	few	TRBV5-4	CASSLVHTLSDTQYF	TGTGCCAGCAGCTTGGTGCACACCTTGAGCGATACGCAGTATTTT
.	TRBJ1-1	13	.	TRBV4-1	CASSQEVNTEAFF	TGCGCCAGCAGCCAAGAAGTGAACACTGAAGCTTTCTTT
TRBD1	TRBJ1-5	14	.	TRBV4-1	CASSPGTGYQPQHF	TGCGCCAGCAGCCCGGGGACAGGATATCAGCCCCAGCATTTT
TRBD1	TRBJ1-5	18	.	TRBV28	CASSLLGTGLYSNQPQHF	TGTGCCAGCAGTTTACTTGGGACAGGCCTATATAGCAATCAGCCCCAGCATTTT
.	TRBJ2-5	17	few	TRBV7-8	CASSLIRVSGPQETQYF	TGTGCCAGCAGCTTAATACGGGTTTCAGGTCCACAAGAGACCCAGTACTTC
.	TRBJ1-5	17	.	TRBV14	CASRPEWSQYSNQPQHF	TGTGCCAGCCGCCCCGAGTGGTCCCAGTATAGCAATCAGCCCCAGCATTTT
.	TRBJ2-7	13	.	TRBV27	CASSYSSDYEQYF	TGTGCCAGCAGTTATAGTAGCGACTACGAGCAGTACTTC
TRBD1	TRBJ1-4	15	.	TRBV19	CASRQTGGSNEKLFF	TGTGCCAGTAGGCAGACAGGGGGCTCTAATGAAAAACTGTTTTTT
.	TRBJ2-1	11	few	TRBV5-6	CASSLYNEQFF	TGTGCCAGCAGCTTATACAATGAGCAGTTCTTC
.	TRBJ1-6	16	few	TRBV28	CASSSWSGEENSPLHF	TGTGCCAGCAGTTCGTGGTCAGGGGAAGAAAATTCACCCCTCCACTTT
TRBD2	TRBJ2-3	16	.	TRBV7-2	CASSLAQRGGADTQYF	TGTGCCAGCAGCTTAGCCCAGCGGGGGGGAGCAGATACGCAGTATTTT
TRBD1	TRBJ1-1	15	few	TRBV5-4	CASSLPGQGAHGAFF	TGTGCCAGCAGCCTCCCGGGACAGGGGGCGCATGGGGCTTTCTTT
TRBD1	TRBJ2-1	14	.	TRBV5-4	CASSVDRGSHEQFF	TGTGCCAGCAGCGTGGACAGGGGAAGCCATGAGCAGTTCTTC
TRBD1	TRBJ1-2	13	.	TRBV2	CASSFGTDYGYTF	TGTGCCAGCAGTTTCGGGACAGACTATGGCTACACCTTC
.	TRBJ1-3	15	few	TRBV6-5	CASSYRGDSGNTIYF	TGTGCCAGCAGTTATAGAGGCGACTCTGGAAACACCATATATTTT
.	TRBJ1-1	11	few	TRBV7-9	CASSFGTEAFF	TGTGCCAGCAGCTTTGGCACTGAAGCTTTCTTT
.	TRBJ2-7	15	.	TRBV28	CASSLGGTAFYEQYF	TGTGCCAGCAGTTTAGGAGGAACAGCATTCTACGAGCAGTACTTC
.	TRBJ1-5	13	few	TRBV14	CASSQGRLSPQHF	TGTGCCAGCAGCCAAGGCCGACTTTCTCCCCAGCATTTT
.	TRBJ1-5	15	few	TRBV7-9	CASSRTDDRNQPQHF	TGTGCCAGCAGCCGAACCGACGATAGGAATCAGCCCCAGCATTTT
.	TRBJ2-3	15	.	TRBV9	CASSPSGSLTDTQYF	TGTGCCAGCAGCCCGAGTGGTAGCCTCACAGATACGCAGTATTTT
TRBD1	TRBJ1-2	14	.	TRBV14	CASGTGGDPYGYTF	TGTGCCAGCGGGACAGGGGGAGACCCCTATGGCTACACCTTC
TRBD2	TRBJ2-1	17	.	TRBV7-8	CASSYPIAGGPYNEQFF	TGTGCCAGCAGCTACCCGATAGCGGGGGGGCCTTACAATGAGCAGTTCTTC
.	TRBJ2-2	14	.	TRBV28	CASTREPSTGELFF	TGTGCCAGCACCCGGGAGCCTAGTACCGGGGAGCTGTTTTTT
.	TRBJ1-5	18	.	TRBV28	CASSLMALGAGGNQPQHF	TGTGCCAGCAGTTTAATGGCTTTGGGGGCAGGGGGCAATCAGCCCCAGCATTTT
TRBD2	TRBJ2-1	16	few	TRBV10-3	CAISEGRTSGGSEQFF	TGTGCCATCAGTGAGGGGCGGACTAGCGGGGGTAGCGAGCAGTTCTTC
TRBD2	TRBJ2-7	15	.	TRBV7-2	CASSLYAGVGYEQYF	TGTGCCAGCAGCTTATACGCGGGGGTGGGCTACGAGCAGTACTTC
.	TRBJ2-1	15	.	TRBV2	CASSDDLLPGNEQFF	TGTGCCAGCAGTGACGACCTACTCCCTGGAAATGAGCAGTTCTTC
TRBD2	TRBJ2-7	14	.	TRBV28	CASTASGGPDEQYF	TGTGCCAGCACCGCTAGCGGGGGGCCGGACGAGCAGTACTTC
TRBD1	TRBJ1-6	17	few	TRBV18	CASSPSTSGGGRSPLHF	TGTGCCAGCTCACCGTCGACTTCAGGGGGCGGACGGTCACCCCTCCACTTT
.	TRBJ2-7	11	.	TRBV29-1	CSVVWTREQYF	TGCAGCGTTGTATGGACCCGAGAGCAGTACTTC
.	TRBJ2-3	14	.	TRBV2	CASVWVGGTDTQYF	TGTGCCAGCGTATGGGTGGGCGGCACAGATACGCAGTATTTT
.	TRBJ2-7	13	.	TRBV9	CASSGRGSGEQYF	TGTGCCAGCAGCGGGCGGGGATCGGGCGAGCAGTACTTC
.	TRBJ2-1	15	few	TRBV9	CASSAAGPSYNEQFF	TGTGCCAGCAGCGCGGCGGGCCCTTCTTACAATGAGCAGTTCTTC
TRBD1	TRBJ1-6	11	.	TRBV9	CASSGGQGLHF	TGTGCCAGCAGCGGGGGACAGGGGCTCCACTTT